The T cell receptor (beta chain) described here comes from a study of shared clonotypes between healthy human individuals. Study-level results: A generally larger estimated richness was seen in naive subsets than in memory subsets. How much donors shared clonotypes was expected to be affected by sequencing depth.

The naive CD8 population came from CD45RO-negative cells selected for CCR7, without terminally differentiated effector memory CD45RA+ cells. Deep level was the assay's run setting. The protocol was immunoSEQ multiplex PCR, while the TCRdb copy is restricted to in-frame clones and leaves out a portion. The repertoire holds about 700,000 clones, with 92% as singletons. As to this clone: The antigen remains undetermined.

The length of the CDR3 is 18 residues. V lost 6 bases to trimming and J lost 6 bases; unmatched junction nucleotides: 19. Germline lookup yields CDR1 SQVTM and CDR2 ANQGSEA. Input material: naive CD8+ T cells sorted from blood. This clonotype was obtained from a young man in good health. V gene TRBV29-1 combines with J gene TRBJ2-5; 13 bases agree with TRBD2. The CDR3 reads CSVPDERTSGSPGKTQYF. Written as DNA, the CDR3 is TGCAGCGTCCCCGACGAAAGGACTAGCGGGAGTCCTGGTAAGACCCAGTACTTC.